This T cell receptor beta chain comes out of a study of T cell repertoires in cytomegalovirus infection. In the study overall: Signatures in public TCR beta sequences pointed to both CMV infection and matching HLA type.

The germline V gene encodes CDR1 SGHNT and CDR2 YYREEE (reference sequence). This CDR3 comprises 14 residues. Trimming cost V 4 bases and J 7 bases; bases outside gene matches: 11. This clonotype appeared a few times. Its antigen is currently unknown. In TCRdb, the reads were re-called with MiXCR into one record per CDR3 protein. The table lists more than 45,000 distinct CDR3 sequences, 25% to 40% of them singletons. General study results and limits: Summed frequency of public TCR beta families distinguished CMV carriers with the relevant HLA. In two of eight donors, the top clonotype was HLA-C-restricted CMV-specific.

This chain links TRBV5-4 with TRBJ2-7; 7 bases match TRBD2. The receptor was isolated from a human donor in good health (CMV status not recorded). Some clones in this sample may be carry-over from other donors' samples. Sequencing input: PBMCs, sequenced either directly or after in vitro stimulation (not recorded which). The CDR3 DNA is TGTGCCAGCAGCACCGGGACTACCCAGGAGGAGCAGTACTTC. It yields the protein CASSTGTTQEEQYF.